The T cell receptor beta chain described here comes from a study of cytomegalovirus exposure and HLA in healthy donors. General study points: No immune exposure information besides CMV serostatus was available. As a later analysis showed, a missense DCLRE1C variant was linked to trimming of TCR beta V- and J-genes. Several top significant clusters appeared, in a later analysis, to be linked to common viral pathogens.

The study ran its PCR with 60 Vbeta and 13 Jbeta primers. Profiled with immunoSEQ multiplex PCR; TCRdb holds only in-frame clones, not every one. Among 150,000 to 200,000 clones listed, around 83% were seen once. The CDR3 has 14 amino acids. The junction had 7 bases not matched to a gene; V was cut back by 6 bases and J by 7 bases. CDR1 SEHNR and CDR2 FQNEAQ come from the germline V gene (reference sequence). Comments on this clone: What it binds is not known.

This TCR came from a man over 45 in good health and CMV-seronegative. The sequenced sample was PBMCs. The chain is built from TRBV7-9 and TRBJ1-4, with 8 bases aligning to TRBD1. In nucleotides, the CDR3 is TGTGCCAGCAGGGAGGACAGGGCTGGTGAAAAACTGTTTTTT. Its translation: CASREDRAGEKLFF.